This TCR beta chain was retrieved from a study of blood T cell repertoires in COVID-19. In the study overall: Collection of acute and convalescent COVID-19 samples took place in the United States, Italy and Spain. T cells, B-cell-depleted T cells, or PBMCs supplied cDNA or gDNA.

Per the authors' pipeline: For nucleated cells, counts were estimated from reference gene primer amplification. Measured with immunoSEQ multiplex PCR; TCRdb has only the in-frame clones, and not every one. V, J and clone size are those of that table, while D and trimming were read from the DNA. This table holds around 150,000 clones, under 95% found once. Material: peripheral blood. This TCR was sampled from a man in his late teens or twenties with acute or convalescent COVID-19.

DNA for the CDR3: TGTGCCAGCAGCCAGAGGGATGTGAGCTATGGCTACACCTTC. Protein: CASSQRDVSYGYTF. The gene calls are TRBV3-1 (or the pseudogene TRBV3-2) and TRBJ1-2; D remains unclear. CDR1 and CDR2 from the germline V gene are LGHDT and YNNKEL (reference sequence). Trimming stripped 3 bases from V and 4 bases from J, with 12 bases between. The CDR3 has 14 amino acids.